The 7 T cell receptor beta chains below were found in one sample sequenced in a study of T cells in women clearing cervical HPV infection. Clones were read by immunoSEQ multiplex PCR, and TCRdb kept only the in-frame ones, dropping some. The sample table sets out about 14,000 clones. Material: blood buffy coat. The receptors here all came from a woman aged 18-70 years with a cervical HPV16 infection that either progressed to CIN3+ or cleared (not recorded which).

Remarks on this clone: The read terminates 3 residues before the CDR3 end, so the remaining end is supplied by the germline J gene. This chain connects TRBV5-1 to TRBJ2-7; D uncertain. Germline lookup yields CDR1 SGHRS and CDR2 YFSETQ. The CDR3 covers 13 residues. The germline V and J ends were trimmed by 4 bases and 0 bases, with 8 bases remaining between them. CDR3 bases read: TGCGCCAGCAGCCCTATAGACTCCTACGAG. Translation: CASSPIDSYE. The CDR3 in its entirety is CASSPIDSYEQYF. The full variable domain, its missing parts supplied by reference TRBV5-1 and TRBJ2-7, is KAGVTQTPRYLIKTRGQQVTLSCSPISGHRSVSWYQQTPGQGLQFLFEYFSETQRNKGNFPGRFSGRQFSNSRSEMNVSTLELGDSALYLCASSPIDSYEQYFGPGTRLTVT.

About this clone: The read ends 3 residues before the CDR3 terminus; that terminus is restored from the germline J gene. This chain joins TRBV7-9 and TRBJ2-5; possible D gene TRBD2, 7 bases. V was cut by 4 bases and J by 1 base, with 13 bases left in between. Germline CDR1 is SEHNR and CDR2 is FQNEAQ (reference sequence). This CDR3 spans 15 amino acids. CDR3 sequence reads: CASSSWGGRQETQYF. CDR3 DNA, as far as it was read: TGTGCCAGCAGCTCCTGGGGGGGGCGCCAAGAGACC.

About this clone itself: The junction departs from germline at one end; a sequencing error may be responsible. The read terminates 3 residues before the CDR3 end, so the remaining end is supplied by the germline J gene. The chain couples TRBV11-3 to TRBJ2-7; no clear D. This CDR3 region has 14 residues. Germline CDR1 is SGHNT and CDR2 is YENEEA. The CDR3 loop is CASSLDTRGYEQYF. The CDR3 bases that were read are TGTGCCAGCAGCCTAGACACGAGAGGCTACGAG.

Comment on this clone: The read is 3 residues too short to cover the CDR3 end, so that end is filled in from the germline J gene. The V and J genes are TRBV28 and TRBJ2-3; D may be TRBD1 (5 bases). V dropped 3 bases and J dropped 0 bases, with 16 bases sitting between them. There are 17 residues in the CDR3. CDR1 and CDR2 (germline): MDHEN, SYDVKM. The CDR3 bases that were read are TGTGCCAGCAGTTTTTATGTACAGGTTGATAGCACAGATACG. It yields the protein CASSFYVQVDSTDT. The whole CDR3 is CASSFYVQVDSTDTQYF.

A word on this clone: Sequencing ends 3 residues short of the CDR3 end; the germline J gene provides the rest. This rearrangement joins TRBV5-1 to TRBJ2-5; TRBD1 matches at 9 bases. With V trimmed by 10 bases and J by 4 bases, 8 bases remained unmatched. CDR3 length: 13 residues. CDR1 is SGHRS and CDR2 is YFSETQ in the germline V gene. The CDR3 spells CAGSPGQGETQYF. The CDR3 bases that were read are TGCGCCGGAAGTCCGGGACAGGGAGAGACC.

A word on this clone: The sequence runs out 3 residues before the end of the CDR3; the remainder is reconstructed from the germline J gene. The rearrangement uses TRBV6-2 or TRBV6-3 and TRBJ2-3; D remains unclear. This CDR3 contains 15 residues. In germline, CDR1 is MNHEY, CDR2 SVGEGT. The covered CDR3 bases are TGTGCCAGCAAAGAGACTCAAAATAGCAATCAGCCG. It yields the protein CASKETQNSNQP. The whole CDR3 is CASKETQNSNQPQYF.

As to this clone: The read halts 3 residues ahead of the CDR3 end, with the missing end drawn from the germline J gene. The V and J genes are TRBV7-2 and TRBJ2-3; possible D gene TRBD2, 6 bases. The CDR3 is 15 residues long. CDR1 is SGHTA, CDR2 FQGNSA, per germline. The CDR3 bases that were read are TGTGCCAGCAGCTATACCAACCGGGGTCGGGAGACG. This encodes CASSYTNRGRET. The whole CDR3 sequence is CASSYTNRGRETQYF.